The 5 T cell receptor beta chains below were found in one sample sequenced in a study of blood T cell repertoires in COVID-19. Sequencing was performed with immunoSEQ multiplex PCR; in TCRdb, only in-frame clones are kept and a portion is missing. Here the sample spans approximately 70,000 clones, roughly 72% being singletons. The sample comprised peripheral blood. The origin of the receptors is a man aged 55 to 69 with COVID-19, enrolled during active disease.

J is TRBJ1-5 and V is TRBV24-1; tentative D call: TRBD1 (6 bases). There are 15 residues in the CDR3. Trimming removed 4 bases at V and 7 bases at J, with 16 bases between. Looked up from germline, CDR1 is KGHDR and CDR2 is SFDVKD. As DNA, the CDR3 is TGTGCCACCAGTGACGGGACAAGCGGTGAGCAGCCCCAGCATTTT. Translated: CATSDGTSGEQPQHF.

The chain couples TRBV6-5 to TRBJ2-5, with D perhaps TRBD1 (5 bases). Trimming left V 6 bases short and J 2 bases short, with 16 bases between. This CDR3 comprises 15 residues. CDR1 is MNHEY and CDR2 is SVGAGI in the germline V gene. This chain's CDR3 is CASSSRWGLQETQYF. The CDR3 DNA follows: TGTGCCAGCAGCTCAAGGTGGGGCCTGCAAGAGACCCAGTACTTC.

The chain employs TRBV2 and TRBJ1-3; 8 positions match TRBD1. The germline V gene has CDR1 SNHLY and CDR2 FYNNEI. Losses at the gene ends were 8 bases for V and 4 bases for J; bases not matched to a gene: 10. The CDR3 has 15 amino acids. The CDR3 coding sequence is TGTGCCAGCGGCGCCAGGGGGCGCTCCGGAAACACCATATATTTT. Residues: CASGARGRSGNTIYF.

This rearrangement joins TRBV5-1 to TRBJ1-3; TRBD1 might be the D (5 bases). Trimming removed 1 base from V and 3 bases from J, with 8 bases in between. Germline CDR1 reads SGHRS; CDR2 reads YFSETQ. The CDR3 runs 14 residues. For the CDR3, the DNA is TGCGCCAGCAGCTTGCAGGGTGGTGGAAACACCATATATTTT. Its translation: CASSLQGGGNTIYF.

V is TRBV11-2 and J is TRBJ1-4; D is undetermined. Germline lookup yields CDR1 SGHAT and CDR2 FQNNGV. This CDR3 has 15 amino acids. With 5 bases removed from V and 12 bases from J, the gap between germline ends came to 22 bases. CDR3 in DNA: TGTGCCAGCAGCCCAACGGGAGGCTATTACGTGGAACTGTTTTTT. It translates to CASSPTGGYYVELFF.